This is a list of T cell receptor beta chains from one sample in a study of cytomegalovirus exposure and HLA in healthy donors. The table came from immunoSEQ multiplex PCR; TCRdb's copy has only in-frame clones and leaves some out. This sample's table has some 200,000 clones. Sequencing was done on a sample of PBMCs. These receptors were collected from a boy aged 5-17 years in good health and CMV-seronegative. Both conserved end residues are part of each CDR3. A D gene is named only where the DNA matches it firmly.

J | D | V | CDR3 | DNA
TRBJ1-1 | . | TRBV10-3 | CAISGTENTEAFF | TGTGCCATCAGTGGTACAGAGAACACTGAAGCTTTCTTT
TRBJ2-7 | . | TRBV7-2 | CASSLRGATTYEQYF | TGTGCCAGCAGCTTACGGGGGGCAACCACCTACGAGCAGTACTTC
TRBJ2-5 | . | TRBV4-1 | CASSRSGETQYF | TGCGCCAGCAGCCGTTCCGGGGAGACCCAGTACTTC
TRBJ1-2 | . | TRBV19 | CASSIAGGYTF | TGTGCCAGTAGTATAGCGGGTGGCTACACCTTC
TRBJ2-5 | TRBD1 | TRBV30 | CAWGGQGDQETQYF | TGTGCCTGGGGGGGACAGGGCGACCAAGAGACCCAGTACTTC
TRBJ2-7 | TRBD1 | TRBV7-2 | CASSLAEAGGNEQYF | TGTGCCAGCAGCTTAGCGGAGGCAGGGGGCAACGAGCAGTACTTC
TRBJ1-3 | . | TRBV6-6 | CASTTQGKRNTIYF | TGTGCCAGCACTACTCAGGGGAAAAGAAACACCATATATTTT
TRBJ1-1 | . | TRBV4-1 | CASSQGPVNTEAFF | TGCGCCAGCAGCCAAGGGCCAGTGAACACTGAAGCTTTCTTT
TRBJ1-1 | TRBD1 | TRBV29-1 | CSVTDRPGGVAFF | TGCAGCGTTACGGACAGGCCTGGCGGTGTAGCTTTCTTT
TRBJ2-5 | . | TRBV29-1 | CSGGVGETQYF | TGCAGCGGGGGGGTAGGGGAGACCCAGTACTTC
TRBJ2-3 | TRBD2 | TRBV6-4 | CASSDSSGGATDTQYF | TGTGCCAGCAGTGACTCTAGCGGGGGGGCCACAGATACGCAGTATTTT
TRBJ2-3 | TRBD1 | TRBV7-2 | CASSRSGQGTDTQYF | TGTGCCAGCAGCCGATCGGGACAGGGCACAGATACGCAGTATTTT
TRBJ2-7 | . | TRBV21-1 | CASSKESVIGTSLNYEQYF | TGTGCCAGCAGCAAAGAGAGCGTCATCGGGACTTCCCTCAACTACGAGCAGTACTTC
TRBJ2-7 | . | TRBV7-2 | CASSLAGWGSYSYEQYF | TGTGCCAGCAGCTTAGCAGGTTGGGGCTCTTACTCCTACGAGCAGTACTTC
TRBJ2-7 | . | TRBV19 | CASSIPGSYEQYF | TGTGCCAGTAGTATACCGGGTTCCTACGAGCAGTACTTC
TRBJ2-1 | TRBD2 | TRBV30 | CAWSRLAGGSAYNEQFF | TGTGCCTGGAGTCGACTAGCGGGGGGCTCGGCCTACAATGAGCAGTTCTTC
TRBJ1-5 | . | TRBV12-5 | CASGLRFPGLNQPQHF | TGTGCTAGTGGTTTGCGATTCCCAGGGCTCAATCAGCCCCAGCATTTT
TRBJ2-7 | . | TRBV19 | CASSIKGQGDVEQYF | TGTGCCAGTAGTATTAAGGGGCAGGGTGATGTCGAGCAGTACTTC
TRBJ2-1 | TRBD2 | TRBV4-3 | CASSPRLAGDYNEQFF | TGCGCCAGCAGCCCCCGACTAGCGGGGGATTACAATGAGCAGTTCTTC
TRBJ2-3 | TRBD1 | TRBV5-1 | CASSKPGQGTDTQYF | TGCGCCAGCAGCAAACCGGGACAGGGGACAGATACGCAGTATTTT
TRBJ2-7 | TRBD1 | TRBV5-6 | CASTGQGAYEQYF | TGTGCCAGCACCGGACAGGGGGCATACGAGCAGTACTTC
TRBJ1-2 | . | TRBV7-9 | CASSLVGLGYTF | TGTGCCAGCAGCTTAGTGGGGCTTGGCTACACCTTC
TRBJ1-4 | . | TRBV30 | CAWTGFATNEKLFF | TGTGCCTGGACAGGTTTCGCAACTAATGAAAAACTGTTTTTT
TRBJ2-1 | . | TRBV2 | CASTGEQNEQFF | TGTGCCAGCACGGGAGAGCAAAATGAGCAGTTCTTC
TRBJ2-5 | TRBD2 | TRBV6-5 | CATGTSGGAGETQYF | TGTGCGACCGGGACTAGCGGGGGGGCCGGAGAGACCCAGTACTTC
TRBJ1-1 | . | TRBV19 | CASSFRGTEAFF | TGTGCCAGTAGTTTCCGGGGCACTGAAGCTTTCTTT
TRBJ1-1 | TRBD1 | TRBV5-8 | CASSLTGTGMNTEAFF | TGTGCCAGCAGCTTGACGGGGACAGGCATGAACACTGAAGCTTTCTTT
TRBJ2-7 | . | TRBV29-1 | CSVSGGISPYEQYF | TGCAGCGTATCAGGGGGGATTTCCCCCTACGAGCAGTACTTC
TRBJ1-2 | . | TRBV2 | CASSGPDYGYTF | TGTGCCAGCAGTGGCCCGGACTATGGCTACACCTTC
TRBJ2-7 | . | TRBV11-2 | CASRFSDHEQYF | TGTGCCAGCAGGTTTTCAGATCACGAGCAGTACTTC
TRBJ2-5 | TRBD2 | TRBV7-9 | CASSFPGLAGGKETQYF | TGTGCCAGCAGCTTCCCGGGACTAGCGGGGGGAAAAGAGACCCAGTACTTC
TRBJ2-2 | TRBD1 | TRBV13 | CASQDGTENTGELFF | TGTGCCAGCCAGGACGGGACAGAGAACACCGGGGAGCTGTTTTTT
TRBJ2-5 | TRBD2 | TRBV6-6 | CASNKRGRMEETQYF | TGTGCCAGCAACAAGCGGGGCCGGATGGAGGAGACCCAGTACTTC
TRBJ2-7 | TRBD1 | TRBV7-3 | CASSPDRAGIYEQYF | TGTGCCAGCAGCCCAGACAGGGCCGGTATCTACGAGCAGTACTTC
TRBJ2-5 | TRBD2 | TRBV11-2 | CASSLTSGGRGETQYF | TGTGCCAGCAGCTTAACTAGCGGGGGTCGAGGGGAGACCCAGTACTTC
TRBJ1-6 | TRBD1 | TRBV5-1 | CASSDGTGALQPLHF | TGCGCCAGCAGCGACGGGACAGGGGCACTACAACCCCTCCACTTT
TRBJ1-5 | TRBD1 | TRBV19 | CASTPGQVGNQPQHF | TGTGCCAGTACCCCCGGACAGGTGGGAAATCAGCCCCAGCATTTT
TRBJ1-1 | TRBD1 | TRBV5-1 | CASRITGTGGLDEAFF | TGCGCCAGCAGGATAACCGGGACAGGGGGCCTCGATGAAGCTTTCTTT
TRBJ2-7 | TRBD1 | TRBV2 | CASKGAASYEQYF | TGTGCCAGCAAGGGGGCAGCCTCCTACGAGCAGTACTTC
TRBJ2-5 | TRBD2 | TRBV6-6 | CASSLGTRDVQETQYF | TGTGCCAGCAGCCTCGGGACTAGAGATGTCCAAGAGACCCAGTACTTC
TRBJ1-2 | TRBD1 | TRBV7-9 | CASSARQGSYGYTF | TGTGCCAGCAGCGCAAGACAGGGCTCCTATGGCTACACCTTC
TRBJ1-1 | TRBD1 | TRBV18 | CASSPGQGVAEAFF | TGTGCCAGCTCACCGGGACAGGGTGTGGCTGAAGCTTTCTTT
TRBJ1-5 | . | TRBV6-5 | CASSEGEVSQPQHF | TGTGCCAGCAGTGAGGGCGAGGTTTCTCAGCCCCAGCATTTT
TRBJ2-7 | TRBD2 | TRBV15 | CATSRENAGGAYEQYF | TGTGCCACCAGCAGGGAAAACGCGGGGGGAGCCTACGAGCAGTACTTC
TRBJ2-5 | TRBD2 | TRBV2 | CASSGLAGYQETQYF | TGTGCCAGCAGTGGACTAGCGGGGTACCAAGAGACCCAGTACTTC
TRBJ1-5 | TRBD1 | TRBV4-1 | CASSQRQGSRQPQHF | TGCGCCAGCAGCCAGAGACAGGGGTCGCGTCAGCCCCAGCATTTT
TRBJ2-5 | . | TRBV6-5 | CASSVPGAQETQYF | TGTGCCAGCAGTGTACCAGGGGCACAAGAGACCCAGTACTTC
TRBJ1-5 | TRBD1 | TRBV19 | CASSTVTGGNQPQHF | TGTGCCAGTAGTACAGTGACAGGGGGAAATCAGCCCCAGCATTTT
TRBJ1-2 | TRBD1 | TRBV6-5 | CASSSRDRAYGYTF | TGTGCCAGCAGTTCCCGGGACAGGGCCTATGGCTACACCTTC
TRBJ2-1 | TRBD2 | TRBV6-1 | CASTVWASGASEQFF | TGTGCCAGCACCGTGTGGGCTAGCGGGGCTAGTGAGCAGTTCTTC
TRBJ1-6 | TRBD1 | TRBV30 | CAWSIGGGWSPLHF | TGTGCCTGGAGTATAGGAGGGGGCTGGTCACCCCTCCACTTT
TRBJ2-7 | . | TRBV6-5 | CASSYSFRSYEQYF | TGTGCCAGCAGTTACTCGTTTCGCTCCTACGAGCAGTACTTC
TRBJ1-2 | TRBD1 | TRBV5-6 | CASSLGQGSSYGYTF | TGTGCCAGCAGCTTGGGACAGGGGTCAAGCTATGGCTACACCTTC